The rows below give T cell receptor beta chains drawn from one sample of a study of cytomegalovirus exposure and HLA in healthy donors. Using immunoSEQ multiplex PCR, the repertoire was profiled, and TCRdb retains in-frame clones only, with some absent. This sample has 200,000 or so clones; 65% to 85% occur once, and the top ten carry 4.5% to 7.5%. Sequencing used PBMCs. These receptors all stem from a woman in her 30s in good health and CMV-seropositive. CDR3s include the opening cysteine and the closing phenylalanine or tryptophan.

V	J	CDR3
TRBV2	TRBJ1-5	CASRGQGFLNQPQHF
TRBV5-1	TRBJ2-1	CASSMRDRGLGEQFF
TRBV28	TRBJ2-5	CASSLGGRMQETQYF
TRBV2	TRBJ2-1	CASSALDGRFRNEQFF
TRBV4-1	TRBJ2-7	CASSFRPSSYEQYF
TRBV4-2	TRBJ2-5	CASSQVGRGGQETQYF
TRBV15	TRBJ1-5	CATSLGDSPNQPQHF
TRBV9	TRBJ1-6	CASSKLDSNSPLHF
TRBV5-4	TRBJ1-1	CASSIAGHRMNTEAFF
TRBV4-3	TRBJ2-3	CASSQGAGISTDTQYF
TRBV19	TRBJ1-1	CASSMVQGIVNTEAFF
TRBV28	TRBJ1-1	CASYTGLSNTEAFF
TRBV5-4	TRBJ1-1	CASSLTRGATEAFF
TRBV30	TRBJ1-2	CAWSAQKPPHRQLVYGYTF
TRBV7-9	TRBJ2-1	CASSTQMMARAWGEQFF
TRBV2	TRBJ1-2	CASSERWEGRRGYTF
TRBV5-1	TRBJ2-3	CASSPLNSKLYTDTQYF
TRBV19	TRBJ1-1	CASSLGGREAFF
TRBV13	TRBJ2-7	CASSLRGGSEQYF
TRBV7-9	TRBJ2-5	CASSFGTSGPQETQYF
TRBV6-4	TRBJ2-1	CASSDGSFGGAGMASSYNEQFF
TRBV29-1	TRBJ2-2	CSALQDENTGELFF
TRBV21-1	TRBJ2-2	CASTPSVGGELFF
TRBV5-1	TRBJ1-4	CASSIDRSNNEKLFF
TRBV5-5	TRBJ1-5	CASSLYGTGTPPGQPQHF
TRBV6-1	TRBJ2-5	CASSVWRGVQETQYF
TRBV4-1	TRBJ2-7	CASSPGLAYEQYF
TRBV9	TRBJ1-1	CASSPLGRGSGTEAFF
TRBV5-4	TRBJ2-3	CASRTGTGVRDTQYF
TRBV6-5	TRBJ1-3	CASSYSQGTGNTIYF
TRBV2	TRBJ1-5	CASRGPNQPQHF
TRBV7-6	TRBJ2-1	CASSYGTSGTNEQFF
TRBV5-6	TRBJ1-5	CASSPGQGAGQPQHF
TRBV9	TRBJ1-1	CASSVGTQGTEAFF
TRBV19	TRBJ2-2	CASSISSGRPTGELFF
TRBV18	TRBJ2-2	CASGRWDRLTGELFF
TRBV2	TRBJ1-3	CASGRQGGTIYF
TRBV4-3	TRBJ1-1	CASSQDLRGLDEAFF
TRBV5-4	TRBJ2-7	CASSLGGAGDYEQYF
TRBV6-1	TRBJ1-1	CATTDRVEAFF
TRBV6-5	TRBJ1-2	CASRGAGDYGYTF
TRBV7-2	TRBJ2-3	CASSLMGGGGTDTQYF
TRBV7-2	TRBJ2-3	CASRYRASTDTQYF
TRBV28	TRBJ2-7	CASSPGAREQYF
TRBV6-5	TRBJ2-7	CASSRDSYEQYF
TRBV4-2	TRBJ1-1	CASSQDLREAMNTEAFF
TRBV29-1	TRBJ1-2	CSVERVAYGYTF
TRBV6-6	TRBJ2-1	CASSYSRNEQFF
TRBV6-6	TRBJ1-2	CASSYSKQGSENGYTF
TRBV10-3	TRBJ2-2	CAIRWTGANTGELFF
TRBV5-1	TRBJ1-1	CASSGAANTEAFF
TRBV7-2	TRBJ1-6	CASSYDTNNSPLHF
TRBV4-2	TRBJ2-1	CASSQGGGSSYNEQFF
TRBV5-1	TRBJ2-7	CASSISGQTYEQYF
TRBV27	TRBJ1-5	CASSFGGSNQPQHF
TRBV5-1	TRBJ2-3	CASSRLADSLDTQYF
TRBV10-3	TRBJ1-5	CAISSQETNQPQHF
TRBV27	TRBJ1-1	CASRQTGGGTEAFF
TRBV7-9	TRBJ2-7	CASSARQNPYEQYF